A single sample gave rise to the 28 T cell receptor beta chains below, sequenced in a study of blood T cell repertoires in COVID-19. Only in-frame clones appear in the TCRdb table, and some are missing; sequencing was by immunoSEQ multiplex PCR. The data show about 130,000 clones, 70% to 90% seen once. The material sequenced was PBMCs or T cells enriched from blood (not recorded which). These receptors were collected from a woman aged 50 to 60 who had recovered from COVID-19.

The chain uses TRBV14 and TRBJ1-1; a weak D match, TRBD1 (6 bases). Trimming left V 5 bases short and J 10 bases short, with 17 bases between. The CDR3 consists of 13 residues. Germline CDR1 reads SGHDN; CDR2 reads FVKESK. CDR3 protein: CASSTTGSFIAFF. In nucleotides, the CDR3 is TGTGCCAGCAGCACTACAGGGAGTTTTATAGCTTTCTTT.

This chain connects TRBV11-3 to TRBJ2-1; 7 nucleotides match TRBD2. Germline CDR1 SGHNT, CDR2 YENEEA. With V trimmed by 6 bases and J by 10 bases, 6 bases remained unmatched. The CDR3 extends over 12 amino acids. DNA for the CDR3: TGTGCCAGCAGACCCGGGGAGGGCGAGCAGTTCTTC. Amino acids: CASRPGEGEQFF.

This clone was seen many times. The chain recombines TRBV5-8 with TRBJ1-1, with a weak D call TRBD1 (6 bases). The germline CDR1 and CDR2 sequences are SGHTS and YDEGEE. This CDR3 comprises 12 residues. V lost 4 bases and J lost 6, with 10 bases in between. CDR3 bases: TGTGCCAGCAGCCGCCGGACAGCTGAAGCTTTCTTT. Encoded protein: CASSRRTAEAFF.

The CDR3 bases are TGTGCCAGCAGCCCCGGCCCAGGGCAACTGGGGAATGAGCAGTTCTTC. This codes for CASSPGPGQLGNEQFF. This chain joins TRBV5-4 and TRBJ2-1; tentatively, D is TRBD1 (5 bases). The germline gives CDR1 SGHNT, CDR2 YYREEE (reference sequence). V lost 4 bases and J lost 7, with 21 bases in between. The CDR3 consists of 16 residues.

The chain's CDR3 is CSVEDQRGGFGYGYTF. The CDR3 DNA reads TGCAGCGTTGAAGATCAACGCGGGGGCTTTGGGTATGGCTACACCTTC. The V gene is TRBV29-1, the J gene TRBJ1-2; a possible D gene is TRBD1 (6 bases). V was pared by 0 bases and J by 5 bases, with 19 bases between. In germline, CDR1 is SQVTM, CDR2 ANQGSEA. This CDR3 has 16 amino acids. The entire variable domain, with the rest obtained from reference TRBV29-1 and TRBJ1-2, is as follows: SAVISQKPSRDICQRGTSLTIQCQVDSQVTMMFWYRQQPGQSLTLIATANQGSEATYESGFVIDKFPISRPNLTFSTLTVSNMSPEDSSIYLCSVEDQRGGFGYGYTFGSGTRLTVV.

The chain has TRBV19 and TRBJ2-1; 10 bases are a match to TRBD2. Unmatched junction bases numbered 7, after V lost 6 bases and J lost 2 bases. This CDR3 comprises 16 residues. Germline V gene lookup returns CDR1 LNHDA and CDR2 SQIVND (reference sequence). Written as DNA, the CDR3 is TGTGCCAGTAGGCCCTTAGCGGGGGGCGCCTACAATGAGCAGTTCTTC. Translation: CASRPLAGGAYNEQFF.

The V and J genes are TRBV6-5 and TRBJ1-2; D might be TRBD1 (6 bases). Trimming stripped 0 bases from V and 2 bases from J, with 10 bases between. Germline assignment: CDR1 MNHEY and CDR2 SVGAGI. The CDR3 has 15 residues. CDR3 region: CASSYSIGQNYGYTF. The CDR3 DNA is TGTGCCAGCAGTTACTCGATAGGACAGAACTATGGCTACACCTTC.

The V and J genes are TRBV3-1 (or the pseudogene TRBV3-2) and TRBJ2-7; 14 nucleotides align to TRBD2. This CDR3 spans 16 amino acids. The germline CDR1 and CDR2 sequences are LGHDT and YNNKEL (reference sequence). V was pared by 1 base and J by 7 bases, with 6 bases of the junction left unmatched. This CDR3 is CASSQGGGTSGGEQYF. CDR3 nucleotide sequence: TGTGCCAGCAGCCAAGGAGGCGGGACTAGCGGGGGAGAGCAGTACTTC.

The chain is built from TRBV27 and TRBJ2-1; D gene unclear. Germline V lookup: CDR1 MNHEY, CDR2 SMNVEV (reference sequence). The CDR3 consists of 10 residues. Deletions cut 6 bases from V and 9 bases from J, with 6 bases between. CDR3 amino acids: CASRAPEQFF. The CDR3 region has the DNA TGTGCCAGCAGGGCCCCTGAGCAGTTCTTC.

The genes are TRBV11-3 and TRBJ2-5; 7 positions agree with TRBD1. The CDR3 loop spans 14 amino acids. The J segment lost 1 base and the V segment lost 5 bases, leaving 4 bases of the junction unmatched. Germline CDR1 SGHNT, CDR2 YENEEA. The CDR3 DNA reads as TGTGCCAGCAGCCCACAGGGGTTCCAAGAGACCCAGTACTTC. Translation gives CASSPQGFQETQYF.

The chain carries TRBV3-1 (or the pseudogene TRBV3-2) and TRBJ2-5; perhaps TRBD1 as D (5 bases). The CDR3 is made up of 15 amino acids. Trimming removed 0 bases at V and 2 bases at J, with 10 bases between. Germline loops: CDR1 LGHDT, CDR2 YNNKEL (reference sequence). The CDR3 nucleotides read TGTGCCAGCAGCCAAGATATGCGACAGCAAGAGACCCAGTACTTC. It yields the protein CASSQDMRQQETQYF.

The chain carries TRBV3-1 (or the pseudogene TRBV3-2) and TRBJ1-5; D is uncertain. The CDR3 has 12 amino acids. The germline V gene has CDR1 LGHDT and CDR2 YNNKEL (reference sequence). The V end lost 1 base, the J end lost 9 bases, and 7 bases lay between the germline ends. In DNA, the CDR3 is TGTGCCAGCAGCCAAGCGGGGTTGCCCCAGCATTTT. It encodes CASSQAGLPQHF.

This clone showed up just a few times. V gene TRBV4-1 combines with J gene TRBJ1-5; TRBD1 might be the D (5 bases). This CDR3 contains 17 residues. Germline V gene lookup returns CDR1 MGHRA and CDR2 YSYEKL. V lost 4 bases, J lost 3 bases, and 19 bases lay in between. The chain's CDR3 is CASSPQTGGRDNQPQHF. The CDR3, as DNA: TGCGCCAGCAGCCCACAAACCGGGGGAAGGGACAATCAGCCCCAGCATTTT.

The V gene is TRBV7-8, the J gene TRBJ2-5, with TRBD1 identical over 9 bases. The CDR3 loop spans 16 amino acids. CDR1 is SGHVS and CDR2 is FQNEAQ in the germline V gene. Trimming removed 4 bases from V and 4 bases from J; junction bases left unmatched: 10. In DNA, the CDR3 is TGTGCCAGCAGCTACCCCACTACAGGGGGCTTAGAGACCCAGTACTTC. It codes for CASSYPTTGGLETQYF.

This chain connects TRBV4-1 to TRBJ2-1; unclear D gene. The germline V gene has CDR1 MGHRA and CDR2 YSYEKL. Trimming took off 0 bases at V and 9 bases at J, with 21 bases between the two ends. The CDR3 runs 17 residues. Here the CDR3 DNA reads TGCGCCAGCAGCCAAGATGGCCCTAGTCGGCGTACCCGTGAGCAGTTCTTC. It codes for CASSQDGPSRRTREQFF.

V usage is TRBV6-5 and J usage is TRBJ1-4; 8 bases are shared with TRBD1. V trimming: 2 bases; J trimming: 5 bases; junction bases outside the gene matches: 7. The CDR3 is 16 residues long. CDR1 is MNHEY and CDR2 is SVGAGI in the germline V gene. The CDR3 loop reads CASSYDRGGTNEKLFF. CDR3 DNA: TGTGCCAGCAGTTACGACAGGGGTGGCACCAATGAAAAACTGTTTTTT.

The V call is TRBV13, the J call TRBJ2-7, with 11 bases aligning to TRBD1. With 7 bases clipped from V and 4 bases from J, the junction kept 3 bases outside the gene matches. The CDR3 sequence is 13 residues long. Germline values: CDR1 PRHDT, CDR2 FYEKMQ (reference sequence). CDR3 in DNA: TGTGCCAGCACCGGGGACAGGGGGTACGAGCAGTACTTC. This codes for CASTGDRGYEQYF.

The V and J genes are TRBV5-1 and TRBJ2-1; D is perhaps TRBD1 (6 bases). The germline V and J ends were trimmed by 2 bases and 5 bases, with 17 bases remaining between them. Looked up from germline, CDR1 is SGHRS and CDR2 is YFSETQ. The CDR3 length is 16 residues. The CDR3 DNA reads as TGCGCCAGCAGCTTATCCCCCGGACAGTTTGACAATGAGCAGTTCTTC. Translated, it gives CASSLSPGQFDNEQFF.

The chain joins TRBV10-2 to TRBJ2-1; 8 nucleotides agree with TRBD2. The CDR3 runs 14 residues. Germline CDR1 and CDR2: WSHSY and SAAADI. Germline trimming cut 3 bases from V and 4 bases from J; bases unmatched to any gene: 2. CDR3 amino acids: CASSESGGYNEQFF. CDR3 sequence (DNA): TGCGCCAGCAGTGAAAGCGGGGGTTACAATGAGCAGTTCTTC.

This sequence joins TRBV19 and TRBJ1-1; D is perhaps TRBD1 (6 bases). The CDR3 runs to 14 residues. The germline V gene has CDR1 LNHDA and CDR2 SQIVND (reference sequence). The ends were cut back, 7 bases at V and 4 bases at J, with 16 bases in the middle. CDR3 DNA: TGTGCCAGTACCAAGGGGGGGGTGATCACTGAAGCTTTCTTT. This gives the protein CASTKGGVITEAFF.

This clone turned up a few times. The gene calls are TRBV29-1 and TRBJ1-5; D gene unclear. The CDR3 extends over 15 amino acids. V was shortened by 4 bases and J by 2 bases, with 15 bases between the two germline ends. Germline CDR1 and CDR2: SQVTM and ANQGSEA. CDR3 coding DNA: TGCAGCGTTGTCCTCCGGGGAGAAGGCAATCAGCCCCAGCATTTT. Protein: CSVVLRGEGNQPQHF. Using reference TRBV29-1 and TRBJ1-5 for the parts outside the CDR3, the full variable domain is SAVISQKPSRDICQRGTSLTIQCQVDSQVTMMFWYRQQPGQSLTLIATANQGSEATYESGFVIDKFPISRPNLTFSTLTVSNMSPEDSSIYLCSVVLRGEGNQPQHFGDGTRLSIL.

The chain has TRBV5-1 and TRBJ1-1, with TRBD1 identical over 12 bases. The length of the CDR3 is 16 residues. V lost 3 bases, J lost 8 bases, and 11 bases stayed unmatched. Germline V gives CDR1 SGHRS, CDR2 YFSETQ. CDR3 residues: CASSWGPGQGASEAFF. The CDR3 DNA sequence: TGCGCCAGCAGCTGGGGGCCGGGACAGGGGGCATCAGAAGCTTTCTTT.

J is TRBJ1-4 and V is TRBV27; 8 nucleotides match TRBD1. Unmatched junction bases numbered 5, after V lost 6 bases and J lost 5 bases. This CDR3 is 14 amino acids long. CDR1 and CDR2 from the germline V gene are MNHEY and SMNVEV (reference sequence). For the CDR3, the DNA is TGTGCCAGCAGGGAGGACAGGGTCAATGAAAAACTGTTTTTT. It translates to CASREDRVNEKLFF.

The chain carries TRBV7-6 and TRBJ2-3; TRBD2 agrees at 9 bases. CDR1 and CDR2 (germline): SGHVS, FNYEAQ. This CDR3 has 17 residues. V was clipped by 5 bases and J by 2 bases; unmatched bases: 11. The CDR3, as DNA: TGTGCCAGCAGCCCGTCCAGCGGGGGGTTTCCCACAGATACGCAGTATTTT. Translating gives CASSPSSGGFPTDTQYF.

The chain employs TRBV19 and TRBJ2-3, with TRBD2 identical over 12 bases. This CDR3 contains 19 residues. Trimming took 1 base from V and 5 from J; bases not matched to a gene: 13. The germline gives CDR1 LNHDA, CDR2 SQIVND (reference sequence). CDR3 residues: CASSIGPIKTSGGRDTQYF. Here the CDR3 DNA reads TGTGCCAGTAGTATAGGCCCCATTAAGACTAGCGGGGGAAGAGATACGCAGTATTTT.

The rearrangement links TRBV10-1 to TRBJ1-1, with D perhaps matching TRBD1 (6 bases). The length of the CDR3 is 13 residues. Germline CDR1 and CDR2: WNHNN and SYGVQD (reference sequence). V gave up 8 bases and J gave up 4 bases, with 14 bases separating them. CDR3 amino acids: CASAPGEGTEAFF. CDR3 bases: TGCGCCAGCGCCCCAGGGGAGGGCACTGAAGCTTTCTTT.

The chain couples TRBV29-1 to TRBJ2-4; possibly TRBD2 for D (7 bases). Deletions cut 3 bases from V and 7 bases from J, with 13 bases between. The germline V gene encodes CDR1 SQVTM and CDR2 ANQGSEA. The CDR3 loop spans 13 amino acids. The CDR3 region is CSVDGGARNIQYF. Here the CDR3 DNA reads TGCAGCGTTGATGGGGGGGCGCGGAACATTCAGTACTTC.

A note on this clone: Its ends do not fully match the called genes, so a read error is possible. The gene calls are TRBV7-7 and TRBJ2-2; no firm D call. This CDR3 comprises 12 residues. Germline-derived CDR1 and CDR2 are SSHAT and FNYEAQ (reference sequence). CDR3 protein: CASSPRGGELFF. CDR3 nucleotide sequence: TGTGCTAGCAGCCCGCGCGGCGGGGAGCTGTTTTTT.